The rows below give T cell receptor beta chains drawn from one sample of a study of T-cell reconstitution after alpha-beta-depleted transplantation in children. In TCRdb, the PCR reads were re-called with MiXCR into one record per CDR3 protein. The sample consists of around 600,000 distinct CDR3 sequences, under 25% of them appearing once. Specimen: PBMCs, mostly from graft donor cells, collected 360 days after TCRalphabeta/CD19-depleted stem cell transplant. All receptors derive from a boy in the first two years of life who had a stem cell transplant for acute myeloid leukemia, so the T cells may come from the graft donor. Each CDR3 is given with its conserved first and last residue. A D gene is named only where the DNA matches it firmly. Clone size is given for some rows only: seen once, a few or many times, or a class if the clone is expanded.

j_gene | d_gene | abundance | v_gene | CDR3nt | CDR3aa
TRBJ2-6 | TRBD1 | once | TRBV28 | TGTGCCAGCAGGCGCTCCGGGACAGCTGGGGCCAACGTCCTGACTTTC | CASRRSGTAGANVLTF
TRBJ2-5 | - | many | TRBV6-5 | TGTGCCAGCAGTTACGACAGGATCGAAGAGACCCAGTACTTC | CASSYDRIEETQYF
TRBJ2-1 | - | - | TRBV6-5 | TGTGCCAGCAGTTATGGGGTAGCCTCCTACAATGAGCAGTTCTTC | CASSYGVASYNEQFF
TRBJ2-1 | TRBD2 | many | TRBV12-3/TRBV12-4 | TGTGCCAGCAGTTCCACTAGCGGGGGTTTCGGCTCCTACAATGAGCAGTTCTTC | CASSSTSGGFGSYNEQFF
TRBJ1-4 | - | many | TRBV5-1 | TGCGCCAGCAGCTTGGCTTTTGGGCCGGGTGAAAAACTGTTTTTT | CASSLAFGPGEKLFF
TRBJ1-4 | TRBD1 | - | TRBV10-2 | TGCGCCAGCAGTGTCGCCGACAGGGAGAATTTTTTGGATGAAAAACTGTTTTTT | CASSVADRENFLDEKLFF
TRBJ2-4 | - | many | TRBV27 | TGTGCCAGCCGAGACAGGATAGCCAAAAACATTCAGTACTTC | CASRDRIAKNIQYF
TRBJ1-1 | - | - | TRBV11-2 | TGTGCCAGCAGCCTCAAACTCAACACTGAAGCTTTCTTT | CASSLKLNTEAFF
TRBJ2-3 | - | many | TRBV24-1 | TGTGCCACCGGGGGGGGCGCGGGAGATACGCAGTATTTT | CATGGGAGDTQYF
TRBJ1-1 | - | many | TRBV12-3/TRBV12-4 | TGTGCCAGCAGTTTAGTAGTCGAGAACACTGAAGCTTTCTTT | CASSLVVENTEAFF
TRBJ2-5 | TRBD1 | many | TRBV10-3 | TGTGCCATCAGTGAGTCCGTTTCAGGGGGAAAAGAGACCCAGTACTTC | CAISESVSGGKETQYF
TRBJ2-3 | - | - | TRBV20-1 | TGCAGTGCTAGAGAAATGGTTGGCACAGATACGCAGTATTTT | CSAREMVGTDTQYF
TRBJ2-3 | TRBD2 | - | TRBV5-8 | TGTGCCAGCAGCTACCGGGGGGGTAGCGGGGGAAGGGATACGCAGTATTTT | CASSYRGGSGGRDTQYF
TRBJ2-1 | TRBD1 | - | TRBV7-2 | TGTGCCAGCAGCCGGGGGGGGACAGGGGAGTTCTTC | CASSRGGTGEFF
TRBJ1-2 | - | once | TRBV6-5 | TGTGCCAGCAGTTACACGGGGCCCTCGGGGGGCTACACCTTC | CASSYTGPSGGYTF
TRBJ1-1 | - | few | TRBV4-1 | TGCGCCAGCAGCCAAGGGGTTAGTGAAGCTTTCTTT | CASSQGVSEAFF
TRBJ2-7 | TRBD1 | few | TRBV24-1 | TGTGCCACCAGTGTCGTATCTCCAGGGGGCTACGAGCAGTACTTC | CATSVVSPGGYEQYF
TRBJ2-7 | - | - | TRBV27 | TGTGCCAGCAGTTTGACGTCTGGCGAGCAGTACTTC | CASSLTSGEQYF
TRBJ2-4 | - | many | TRBV5-1 | TGCGCCAGCAGCGGGGGCCCTTCAAGCATTCAGTACTTC | CASSGGPSSIQYF
TRBJ2-6 | TRBD2 | many | TRBV24-1 | TGTGCCACCAGTGATTTCAGGGCTAGCGGGAACTCTGGGGCCAACGTCCTGACTTTC | CATSDFRASGNSGANVLTF
TRBJ2-3 | - | few | TRBV18 | TGTGCCAGCTCACCCGAGGAGGGGCCCAAGCAGTATTTT | CASSPEEGPKQYF
TRBJ1-5 | - | - | TRBV18 | TGTGCCAGCTCACCAGATAGCAATCAGCCCCAGCATTTT | CASSPDSNQPQHF
TRBJ2-2 | - | many | TRBV19 | TGTGCCAGTAGTATTGGTCCCCGGGCCGGGGAGCTGTTTTTT | CASSIGPRAGELFF
TRBJ2-5 | TRBD2 | few | TRBV11-2 | TGTGCCAGCAGCTTAAGAGCGGGATTCCGCCAAGAGACCCAGTACTTC | CASSLRAGFRQETQYF
TRBJ2-5 | - | many | TRBV29-1 | TGCAGCGCCGAAGGGGCCCAACCCGGGGAGACCCAGTACTTC | CSAEGAQPGETQYF
TRBJ1-2 | TRBD1 | - | TRBV6-6 | TGTGCCAGCAGTTCGGACAGGCCTCATGGCTACACCTTC | CASSSDRPHGYTF
TRBJ1-2 | - | few | TRBV29-1 | TGCAGCGGCGCGGGGGGAGACGTTTATGGCTACACCTTC | CSGAGGDVYGYTF
TRBJ1-3 | - | - | TRBV5-7 | TGTGCCAGCAGATCGATCAGTTTGAGAGGAAACACCATATATTTT | CASRSISLRGNTIYF
TRBJ2-2 | TRBD1 | few | TRBV27 | TGTGCCAGCAGTTTATCACAGGGGGCCGGGGAGCTGTTTTTT | CASSLSQGAGELFF
TRBJ2-1 | - | - | TRBV11-1 | TGTGCCTCCGGGCTTACCCTAAGCTCCTACAATGAGCAGTTCTTC | CASGLTLSSYNEQFF
TRBJ1-5 | TRBD1 | - | TRBV6-1 | TGTGCCAGCAGTGACGAGGGACAGCGCAATCAGCCCCAGCATTTT | CASSDEGQRNQPQHF
TRBJ1-2 | - | few | TRBV4-3 | TGCGCCAGCAGCCAAGAGGACCATTACAACTATGGCTACACCTTC | CASSQEDHYNYGYTF
TRBJ2-1 | TRBD1 | many | TRBV27 | TGTGCCAGCAGTCCCCGGGACAGAACCTACAATGAGCAGTTCTTC | CASSPRDRTYNEQFF
TRBJ2-2 | - | many | TRBV12-3/TRBV12-4 | TGTGCCAGCAGGAACACCGGGGAGCTGTTTTTT | CASRNTGELFF
TRBJ2-7 | - | once | TRBV20-1 | TGCAGTGCTAGAGATCTAGGGGGGCGCTCCTACGAGCAGTACTTC | CSARDLGGRSYEQYF
TRBJ2-1 | TRBD2 | few | TRBV6-5 | TGTGCCAGCAGTTCCCCAGCGGGGGGCCCCGGAGATGAGCAGTTCTTC | CASSSPAGGPGDEQFF
TRBJ2-7 | - | - | TRBV2 | TGTGCCAGCAACGAGGGAGGTCTTCAACCCTACGAGCAGTACTTC | CASNEGGLQPYEQYF
TRBJ1-4 | TRBD1 | once | TRBV7-9 | TGTGCCAGCAGCTTAGTCGGGGACAGTGAAAAACTGTTTTTT | CASSLVGDSEKLFF
TRBJ2-5 | - | - | TRBV21-1 | TGTGCCAGCAGCTCGACGGGGGCGGCGTACCAAGAGACCCAGTACTTC | CASSSTGAAYQETQYF
TRBJ1-5 | - | - | TRBV11-2 | TGTGCCAGCAGCCCCATAGAGGGTCAGCCCCAGCATTTT | CASSPIEGQPQHF
TRBJ2-2 | - | few | TRBV20-1 | TGCAGTGCGCCCTCTCAGAACACCGGGGAGCTGTTTTTT | CSAPSQNTGELFF
TRBJ2-7 | TRBD1 | - | TRBV4-3 | TGCGCCAGCAGCCACCTGACAGGGATGCCTCCAGAGGAGCAGTACTTC | CASSHLTGMPPEEQYF
TRBJ2-2 | - | - | TRBV15 | TGTGCCACCAGCAGAGACCCATGGCAGGGCGGTACCGGGGAGCTGTTTTTT | CATSRDPWQGGTGELFF
TRBJ2-2 | - | - | TRBV28 | TGTGCCAGCAGGTTCCAGGGGGGAACCGGGGAGCTGTTTTTT | CASRFQGGTGELFF
TRBJ1-2 | - | many | TRBV29-1 | TGCAGCGTTGAGAGGAGCCCAGGCTATGGCTACACCTTC | CSVERSPGYGYTF
TRBJ2-5 | - | - | TRBV29-1 | TGCAGCGTTGAATACGAGGCGGAGACCCAGTACTTC | CSVEYEAETQYF
TRBJ2-3 | - | - | TRBV7-2 | TGTGCCAGCAGCTCTATAGCGGATACGCAGTATTTT | CASSSIADTQYF
TRBJ2-3 | - | few | TRBV12-3/TRBV12-4 | TGTGCCAGCAGTGTCCGGGACCGTCCAGATACGCAGTATTTT | CASSVRDRPDTQYF
TRBJ2-1 | TRBD2 | many | TRBV12-3/TRBV12-4 | TGTGCCAGCAGCCCCCGACTAGCGGGGGAACCCAATGAGCAGTTCTTC | CASSPRLAGEPNEQFF
TRBJ2-5 | - | many | TRBV5-1 | TGCGCCAGCAGCTCCCCGGGCCGGTACCAAGAGACCCAGTACTTC | CASSSPGRYQETQYF
TRBJ2-3 | TRBD2 | - | TRBV20-1 | TGCAGTGCCCTAAGGGGGACTAGCGGCTACACAGATACGCAGTATTTT | CSALRGTSGYTDTQYF
TRBJ2-1 | - | once | TRBV4-3 | TGCGCCAGCAGCCAAGATTTGGAACCAATAATGAATGAGCAGTTCTTC | CASSQDLEPIMNEQFF
TRBJ1-4 | - | - | TRBV6-5 | TGTGCCAGCAGTTACTCGACAGGACAGAAAAGTGAAAAACTGTTTTTT | CASSYSTGQKSEKLFF
TRBJ1-2 | TRBD1 | - | TRBV10-3 | TGTGCCATCAGTGACATGGACAGGGGGCCATATGGCTACACCTTC | CAISDMDRGPYGYTF